This T cell receptor (beta chain) appears in the sequencing data of a study of blood T cell repertoires in COVID-19. For the study at large: Whether acute or convalescent, the COVID-19 samples came from the United States, Italy and Spain.

As originally analysed: Reference gene primer amplification gave nucleated cell count estimates. This table comes from immunoSEQ multiplex PCR, and its TCRdb copy is limited to in-frame clones, with some not included. From that table come the V and J calls and clone size; the DNA was used to work out D and trimming. Here the sample spans about 160,000 clones, approximately 84% being singletons. There are 15 residues in the CDR3. V lost 1 base to trimming and J lost 5 bases, with 12 bases between them. Looked up from germline, CDR1 is SGHTA and CDR2 is FQGNSA. The receptor comes from a man aged 35-49 years with acute or convalescent COVID-19. This sequence joins TRBV7-2 and TRBJ2-4; TRBD2 might be the D (7 bases). Sequenced sample: peripheral blood. The CDR3 loop reads CASSLDLGGQNIQYF. In DNA form, the CDR3 reads TGTGCCAGCAGCTTAGATCTGGGGGGGCAAAACATTCAGTACTTC.